Listed below are T cell receptor beta chains from one sample, sequenced in a study of CD4 T cells in relation to SARS-CoV-2 and coronaviruses. Generated by immunoSEQ multiplex PCR, the TCRdb table keeps only in-frame clones and is missing some. This sample has about 65,000 clones, with 85% to 90% found just once. Sequenced input: memory CD4+ T cells from PBMCs. All receptors derive from a human donor in good health. CDR3s include the opening cysteine and the closing phenylalanine or tryptophan. The order of the fields is D gene, V gene, J gene, clone size, CDR3 protein, CDR3 DNA. D genes are given only for firm matches. Not every row has a clone size; where given, it reads once, few, many or a size class.

d_call: TRBD2; v_call: TRBV27; j_call: TRBJ2-5; clone_size: NA; cdr3_aa: CASSLSSGLAGVETQYF; cdr3_nt: TGTGCCAGCAGTTTATCGTCGGGACTAGCGGGAGTGGAGACCCAGTACTTC
d_call: NA; v_call: TRBV2; j_call: TRBJ2-5; clone_size: few; cdr3_aa: CASRATGETQYF; cdr3_nt: TGTGCCAGCAGAGCCACGGGGGAGACCCAGTACTTC
d_call: NA; v_call: TRBV3-1/TRBV3-2; j_call: TRBJ1-2; clone_size: NA; cdr3_aa: CASSQGGGLISYGYTF; cdr3_nt: TGTGCCAGCAGCCAAGGAGGCGGGCTGATTAGCTATGGCTACACCTTC
d_call: TRBD2; v_call: TRBV7-9; j_call: TRBJ2-7; clone_size: NA; cdr3_aa: CASSNTSGGYEQYF; cdr3_nt: TGTGCCAGCAGCAACACTAGCGGGGGCTACGAGCAGTACTTC
d_call: NA; v_call: TRBV2; j_call: TRBJ2-7; clone_size: NA; cdr3_aa: CASRGQAYEQYF; cdr3_nt: TGTGCCAGCAGGGGGCAGGCCTACGAGCAGTACTTC
d_call: TRBD2; v_call: TRBV11-2; j_call: TRBJ2-5; clone_size: NA; cdr3_aa: CASSPGGERETQYF; cdr3_nt: TGTGCCAGCAGCCCCGGGGGGGAGCGAGAGACCCAGTACTTC
d_call: NA; v_call: TRBV5-8; j_call: TRBJ2-3; clone_size: NA; cdr3_aa: CASSFKGAADTQYF; cdr3_nt: TGTGCCAGCAGCTTTAAAGGGGCTGCAGATACGCAGTATTTT
d_call: NA; v_call: TRBV19; j_call: TRBJ1-1; clone_size: NA; cdr3_aa: CASSDYRDTEAFF; cdr3_nt: TGTGCCAGTAGTGATTACAGGGACACTGAAGCTTTCTTT
d_call: NA; v_call: TRBV21-1; j_call: TRBJ1-2; clone_size: NA; cdr3_aa: CASSKGTAYYGYTF; cdr3_nt: TGTGCCAGCAGCAAAGGGACCGCTTACTATGGCTACACCTTC
d_call: NA; v_call: TRBV5-1; j_call: TRBJ2-7; clone_size: NA; cdr3_aa: CASSLEDRDEQYF; cdr3_nt: TGCGCCAGCAGCCTGGAGGACAGAGACGAGCAGTACTTC
d_call: TRBD1; v_call: TRBV5-1; j_call: TRBJ2-7; clone_size: NA; cdr3_aa: CASSPMTGLDEQYF; cdr3_nt: TGCGCCAGCAGCCCGATGACAGGGCTCGACGAGCAGTACTTC
d_call: NA; v_call: TRBV7-2; j_call: TRBJ1-2; clone_size: NA; cdr3_aa: CASSLAAGIPSDYGYTF; cdr3_nt: TGTGCCAGCAGCTTAGCCGCGGGTATCCCATCCGACTATGGCTACACCTTC
d_call: NA; v_call: TRBV5-1; j_call: TRBJ1-5; clone_size: NA; cdr3_aa: CASSLGTGLSNQPQHF; cdr3_nt: TGCGCCAGCAGCTTGGGCACAGGGCTAAGCAATCAGCCCCAGCATTTT
d_call: NA; v_call: TRBV23-1; j_call: TRBJ2-7; clone_size: NA; cdr3_aa: CAANVRGITYEQYF; cdr3_nt: TGCGCCGCAAACGTCCGGGGGATCACCTACGAGCAGTACTTC
d_call: TRBD1; v_call: TRBV7-2; j_call: TRBJ2-1; clone_size: NA; cdr3_aa: CASSLGKGARNEQFF; cdr3_nt: TGTGCCAGCAGCTTAGGAAAGGGGGCGAGGAATGAGCAGTTCTTC
d_call: NA; v_call: TRBV28; j_call: TRBJ1-5; clone_size: NA; cdr3_aa: CASSPRLGHQPQHF; cdr3_nt: TGTGCCAGCAGTCCTCGCCTGGGCCATCAGCCCCAGCATTTT
d_call: TRBD1; v_call: TRBV2; j_call: TRBJ2-7; clone_size: NA; cdr3_aa: CASSYDRGQAYEQYF; cdr3_nt: TGTGCCAGCAGTTACGACAGGGGGCAAGCATACGAGCAGTACTTC
d_call: NA; v_call: TRBV7-8; j_call: TRBJ2-2; clone_size: NA; cdr3_aa: CASSLGTGAGELFF; cdr3_nt: TGTGCCAGCAGCTTAGGTACAGGCGCCGGGGAGCTGTTTTTT
d_call: NA; v_call: TRBV7-8; j_call: TRBJ1-1; clone_size: once; cdr3_aa: CASSLGDAVNTEAFF; cdr3_nt: TGTGCCAGCAGCTTAGGAGACGCCGTGAACACTGAAGCTTTCTTT
d_call: NA; v_call: TRBV18; j_call: TRBJ1-2; clone_size: NA; cdr3_aa: CASSPGVGQPYGYTF; cdr3_nt: TGTGCCAGCTCACCGGGCGTAGGGCAGCCCTATGGCTACACCTTC
d_call: NA; v_call: TRBV15; j_call: TRBJ2-3; clone_size: NA; cdr3_aa: CATSRAVGAGANTDTQYF; cdr3_nt: TGTGCCACCAGCAGAGCCGTGGGGGCAGGGGCAAACACAGATACGCAGTATTTT
d_call: TRBD1; v_call: TRBV6-1; j_call: TRBJ2-7; clone_size: NA; cdr3_aa: CASSEAGTAAYEQYF; cdr3_nt: TGTGCCAGCAGTGAAGCCGGGACAGCGGCCTACGAGCAGTACTTC
d_call: NA; v_call: TRBV7-3; j_call: TRBJ2-5; clone_size: NA; cdr3_aa: CASSLRAPSGLETQYF; cdr3_nt: TGTGCCAGCAGCTTAAGGGCCCCTTCTGGGCTGGAGACCCAGTACTTC
d_call: NA; v_call: TRBV10-3; j_call: TRBJ2-7; clone_size: NA; cdr3_aa: CAISEFGQSYEQYF; cdr3_nt: TGTGCCATCAGTGAGTTTGGCCAGTCCTACGAGCAGTACTTC
d_call: NA; v_call: TRBV30; j_call: TRBJ1-2; clone_size: NA; cdr3_aa: CAWSRFGGVGYGYTF; cdr3_nt: TGTGCCTGGAGTCGCTTTGGGGGGGTCGGCTATGGCTACACCTTC
d_call: TRBD2; v_call: TRBV6-5; j_call: TRBJ2-3; clone_size: NA; cdr3_aa: CASRAGLESTDTQYF; cdr3_nt: TGTGCCAGCAGGGCAGGACTAGAGAGCACAGATACGCAGTATTTT
d_call: TRBD1; v_call: TRBV7-9; j_call: TRBJ2-2; clone_size: few; cdr3_aa: CASSTGTGGTGELFF; cdr3_nt: TGTGCCAGCAGCACCGGGACAGGGGGCACCGGGGAGCTGTTTTTT
d_call: NA; v_call: TRBV6-2/TRBV6-3; j_call: TRBJ2-5; clone_size: NA; cdr3_aa: CASSYSMRAQYF; cdr3_nt: TGTGCCAGCAGTTACTCTATGCGTGCCCAGTACTTC
d_call: NA; v_call: TRBV5-4; j_call: TRBJ2-5; clone_size: few; cdr3_aa: CASSLIGSQETQYF; cdr3_nt: TGTGCCAGCAGCTTGATCGGCAGCCAAGAGACCCAGTACTTC
d_call: NA; v_call: TRBV18; j_call: TRBJ1-3; clone_size: NA; cdr3_aa: CASSPLTGNTIYF; cdr3_nt: TGTGCCAGCTCACCATTGACCGGAAACACCATATATTTT
d_call: NA; v_call: TRBV7-9; j_call: TRBJ2-7; clone_size: NA; cdr3_aa: CASSPRPGLSYEQYF; cdr3_nt: TGTGCCAGCAGCCCCCGACCAGGACTCTCCTACGAGCAGTACTTC
d_call: NA; v_call: TRBV5-1; j_call: TRBJ1-6; clone_size: NA; cdr3_aa: CASSLTGRSNSPLHF; cdr3_nt: TGCGCCAGCAGCTTAACTGGTCGATCGAATTCACCCCTCCACTTT
d_call: NA; v_call: TRBV11-3; j_call: TRBJ2-2; clone_size: NA; cdr3_aa: CASSLGTKNTGELFF; cdr3_nt: TGTGCCAGCAGCTTAGGGACAAAGAACACCGGGGAGCTGTTTTTT
d_call: NA; v_call: TRBV27; j_call: TRBJ2-2; clone_size: NA; cdr3_aa: CASSLGLAPNTGELFF; cdr3_nt: TGTGCCAGCAGTTTAGGTCTAGCTCCAAACACCGGGGAGCTGTTTTTT
d_call: NA; v_call: TRBV10-3; j_call: TRBJ2-2; clone_size: few; cdr3_aa: CAISDRGNGELFF; cdr3_nt: TGTGCCATCAGTGACAGGGGTAACGGGGAGCTGTTTTTT
d_call: TRBD2; v_call: TRBV4-1; j_call: TRBJ2-3; clone_size: NA; cdr3_aa: CASSHPWTSGGRMGPDTQYF; cdr3_nt: TGCGCCAGCAGCCACCCTTGGACTAGCGGGGGGAGAATGGGGCCAGATACGCAGTATTTT
d_call: TRBD1; v_call: TRBV19; j_call: TRBJ1-4; clone_size: once; cdr3_aa: CASSTRQGAPEKLFF; cdr3_nt: TGTGCCAGTAGTACTCGACAGGGGGCTCCCGAAAAACTGTTTTTT
d_call: NA; v_call: TRBV11-3; j_call: TRBJ1-1; clone_size: NA; cdr3_aa: CASSLSQASTEAFF; cdr3_nt: TGTGCCAGCAGCCTCTCACAGGCCAGCACTGAAGCTTTCTTT
d_call: TRBD1; v_call: TRBV6-4; j_call: TRBJ2-2; clone_size: NA; cdr3_aa: CASSRTGINTGELFF; cdr3_nt: TGTGCCAGCAGCCGGACAGGAATAAACACCGGGGAGCTGTTTTTT
d_call: TRBD1; v_call: TRBV2; j_call: TRBJ1-5; clone_size: NA; cdr3_aa: CASTPGQGYQPQHF; cdr3_nt: TGTGCCAGCACCCCGGGACAGGGGTACCAGCCCCAGCATTTT
d_call: NA; v_call: TRBV28; j_call: TRBJ1-4; clone_size: NA; cdr3_aa: CASSLGEDEKLFF; cdr3_nt: TGTGCCAGCAGTTTAGGGGAGGATGAAAAACTGTTTTTT
d_call: NA; v_call: TRBV27; j_call: TRBJ1-5; clone_size: NA; cdr3_aa: CASSPRWAGDNQPQHF; cdr3_nt: TGTGCCAGCAGTCCTCGTTGGGCAGGGGACAATCAGCCCCAGCATTTT
d_call: NA; v_call: TRBV7-2; j_call: TRBJ2-3; clone_size: NA; cdr3_aa: CASSLFSGTDTQYF; cdr3_nt: TGTGCCAGCAGCTTATTCAGTGGGACAGATACGCAGTATTTT
d_call: NA; v_call: TRBV5-4; j_call: TRBJ2-7; clone_size: NA; cdr3_aa: CASSLNGAYEQYF; cdr3_nt: TGTGCCAGCAGCTTGAATGGGGCCTACGAGCAGTACTTC
d_call: TRBD2; v_call: TRBV24-1; j_call: TRBJ2-7; clone_size: NA; cdr3_aa: CATSDPGLAGGPRYEQYF; cdr3_nt: TGTGCCACCAGTGATCCAGGACTAGCGGGAGGGCCTAGGTACGAGCAGTACTTC
d_call: NA; v_call: TRBV30; j_call: TRBJ1-2; clone_size: NA; cdr3_aa: CAWSPAGLDYGYTF; cdr3_nt: TGTGCCTGGAGTCCGGCAGGGTTAGACTATGGCTACACCTTC
d_call: NA; v_call: TRBV5-1; j_call: TRBJ1-1; clone_size: few; cdr3_aa: CASSPTVGGTEAFF; cdr3_nt: TGCGCCAGCAGCCCAACCGTCGGGGGTACTGAAGCTTTCTTT
d_call: NA; v_call: TRBV9; j_call: TRBJ2-3; clone_size: NA; cdr3_aa: CASSVLPDTQYF; cdr3_nt: TGTGCCAGCAGCGTACTCCCGGATACGCAGTATTTT
d_call: NA; v_call: TRBV7-8; j_call: TRBJ1-5; clone_size: NA; cdr3_aa: CASSLGGRNSNQPQHF; cdr3_nt: TGTGCCAGCAGCTTAGGCGGACGGAATAGCAATCAGCCCCAGCATTTT
d_call: TRBD2; v_call: TRBV30; j_call: TRBJ2-1; clone_size: NA; cdr3_aa: CAWSKGRTSGGVREQFF; cdr3_nt: TGTGCCTGGAGTAAGGGAAGGACTAGCGGGGGGGTCAGGGAGCAGTTCTTC
d_call: NA; v_call: TRBV2; j_call: TRBJ2-7; clone_size: NA; cdr3_aa: CASSATGSYEQYF; cdr3_nt: TGTGCCAGCAGTGCGACCGGCTCCTACGAGCAGTACTTC
d_call: TRBD1; v_call: TRBV10-1; j_call: TRBJ1-1; clone_size: once; cdr3_aa: CASGDRAGTEAFF; cdr3_nt: TGCGCCAGCGGAGACAGGGCGGGCACTGAAGCTTTCTTT
d_call: NA; v_call: TRBV5-1; j_call: TRBJ1-5; clone_size: NA; cdr3_aa: CASSLGGSGAPQHF; cdr3_nt: TGCGCCAGCAGCTTGGGCGGGAGTGGGGCGCCCCAGCATTTT
d_call: NA; v_call: TRBV6-5; j_call: TRBJ2-5; clone_size: NA; cdr3_aa: CASRADSFTQYF; cdr3_nt: TGTGCCAGCAGAGCGGACAGCTTCACCCAGTACTTC
d_call: TRBD2; v_call: TRBV15; j_call: TRBJ2-1; clone_size: NA; cdr3_aa: CATSILGTSVDEQFF; cdr3_nt: TGTGCCACCAGCATACTGGGGACTAGCGTCGATGAGCAGTTCTTC